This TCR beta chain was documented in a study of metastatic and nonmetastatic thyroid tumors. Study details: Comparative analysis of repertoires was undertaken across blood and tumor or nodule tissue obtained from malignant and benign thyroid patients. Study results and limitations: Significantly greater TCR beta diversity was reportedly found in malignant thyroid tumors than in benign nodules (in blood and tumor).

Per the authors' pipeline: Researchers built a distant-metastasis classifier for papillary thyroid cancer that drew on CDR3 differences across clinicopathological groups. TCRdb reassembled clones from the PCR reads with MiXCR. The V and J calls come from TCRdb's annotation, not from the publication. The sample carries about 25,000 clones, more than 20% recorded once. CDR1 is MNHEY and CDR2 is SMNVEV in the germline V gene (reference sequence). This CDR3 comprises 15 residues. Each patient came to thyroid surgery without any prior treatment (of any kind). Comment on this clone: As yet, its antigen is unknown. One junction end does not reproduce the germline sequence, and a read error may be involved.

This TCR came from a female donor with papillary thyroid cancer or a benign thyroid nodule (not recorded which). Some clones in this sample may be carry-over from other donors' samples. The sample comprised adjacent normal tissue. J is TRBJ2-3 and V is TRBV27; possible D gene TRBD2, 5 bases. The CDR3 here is CASSFYSVVTDTHYF. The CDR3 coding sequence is TGTGCCAGCAGTTTCTATAGCGTGGTCACAGATACGCATTATTTT.